A single sample gave rise to the 9 T cell receptor beta chains below, sequenced in a study of blood T cells in healthy people across ages. It was with a sample-barcoded 5' primer and a J-beta primer mix that a second PCR of about 6 to 12 cycles was run. TCRdb independently ran MiXCR on the 5' RACE reads; one entry per CDR3 protein. The sample contains about 760,000 distinct CDR3 sequences, around 50% of which appear only once. The sequencing input was blood. The origin of the receptors is a man in his forties in good health.

For the CDR3, the DNA is TGTGCCAGCAGTGACTTGTTGGATGGGACAGGCTCCAATGAGCAGTTCTTC. Encoded protein: CASSDLLDGTGSNEQFF. The chain carries TRBV25-1 and TRBJ2-1; TRBD1 matches at 8 bases. The germline V gene has CDR1 MGHDK and CDR2 SYGVNS. The CDR3 consists of 17 residues. V lost 3 bases, J lost 6 bases, and 13 bases stayed unmatched.

This clonotype was found a few times. The chain combines TRBV4-1 with TRBJ1-4; D uncertain. Germline CDR1 and CDR2: MGHRA and YSYEKL. The CDR3 is 16 residues long. The V and J ends lost 0 bases and 8 bases respectively, with 16 bases between them. The DNA for the CDR3 is TGCGCCAGCAGCCAAGATACGGATGTTGGACGGGAAAAACTGTTTTTT. It is translated as CASSQDTDVGREKLFF.

V is TRBV28 and J is TRBJ2-7; D is uncertain. The CDR3 consists of 14 residues. In germline, CDR1 is MDHEN, CDR2 SYDVKM. V lost 5 bases to trimming and J lost 2 bases, with 13 bases between them. In DNA form, the CDR3 reads TGTGCCAGCAGTCTGCAAGGCGGAGCCTACGAGCAGTACTTC. The encoded protein is CASSLQGGAYEQYF.

This clonotype came up a few times. The chain is built from TRBV29-1 and TRBJ1-4, with TRBD1 matching 7 bases. The germline V gene has CDR1 SQVTM and CDR2 ANQGSEA. The CDR3 extends over 13 amino acids. Unmatched junction bases numbered 2, after V lost 4 bases and J lost 3 bases. The CDR3, as DNA: TGCAGCGTTGTACAGGGGTCTAATGAAAAACTGTTTTTT. As protein: CSVVQGSNEKLFF.

This chain uses TRBV28 with TRBJ2-5; D possibly corresponds to TRBD2 (6 bases). CDR3 size: 15 residues. CDR1 MDHEN and CDR2 SYDVKM come from the germline V gene. The V gene lost 5 bases and the J gene lost 11 bases, with 24 bases spanning the gap. Here the CDR3 reads CASSIRDSALEEQYF. The CDR3 bases are TGTGCCAGCAGTATCCGGGACTCCGCTTTGGAAGAGCAGTACTTC.

This chain joins TRBV28 and TRBJ1-2; 7 bases are shared with TRBD1. Germline values: CDR1 MDHEN, CDR2 SYDVKM. The CDR3 runs to 16 residues. V shed 4 bases, J shed 3 bases, and the junction held 11 bases outside the gene matches. CDR3 in DNA: TGTGCCAGCAGTTATAACAGGGGCGGGTGGGACTATGGCTACACCTTC. This codes for CASSYNRGGWDYGYTF.

The rearrangement uses TRBV3-1 and TRBJ2-1, with TRBD2 matching 7 bases. This CDR3 contains 15 residues. CDR1 and CDR2 (germline): LGHDT, YNNKEL (reference sequence). The V segment lost 4 bases and the J segment 13 bases; nucleotides outside the gene matches: 16. The CDR3 DNA reads TGTGCCAGCAGCCCAATACGGGGAGGGAGGGAGACCCAGTTCTTC. Protein: CASSPIRGGRETQFF.

The J gene is TRBJ2-6, the V gene TRBV11-2, with 7 bases matching TRBD1. CDR3 length: 17 residues. Per the germline V gene, CDR1 is SGHAT and CDR2 is FQNNGV. V lost 2 bases and J lost 6; bases outside the gene matches: 10. The CDR3 is CASSLKRTGLSANVLTF. The CDR3 coding sequence is TGTGCCAGCAGCTTAAAACGGACAGGTCTATCGGCCAACGTCCTGACTTTC.

The chain couples TRBV12-3 or TRBV12-4 to TRBJ1-5; possibly TRBD1 for D (6 bases). This CDR3 is 16 amino acids long. V was trimmed by 7 bases and J by 2 bases, leaving 18 bases between them. The CDR3 here is CASTLQGRIGNQPQHF. CDR3 sequence (DNA): TGTGCCAGCACCCTGCAGGGGCGGATCGGCAATCAGCCCCAGCATTTT.